This TCR beta chain originates from a study of graft-versus-host responses after intestinal transplantation. Study as a whole: All of the recipients had induction that used anti-thymocyte globulin, then tacrolimus and steroids for roughly three years. Study results and limitations: GvH clones surfaced in recipient marrow, some emerging earlier in ileum or blood. Peak circulating GvH clone levels were associated with early post-transplant HvG declines. Patients who carried graft-donor T cell macrochimerism also had high graft-versus-host to host-versus-graft clonal ratios in their allografts.

The germline V gene encodes CDR1 SNHLY and CDR2 FYNNEI. The CDR3 sequence is 15 residues long. V shed 5 bases and J 1 base; nucleotides not matched to a gene: 6. Concerning this clone itself: The antigen remains unidentified.

Clones were sequenced by immunoSEQ multiplex PCR, and TCRdb holds only the in-frame ones, with some missing. The table records nearly 95,000 clones, around 93% of them present only once. V is TRBV2 and J is TRBJ1-2, with 8 bases identical to TRBD1. This clonotype originated in a human donor who received an intestinal transplant. Sample: unstimulated CD8+ T cells sorted from spleen or lymph node cells, taken before intestinal transplant. The DNA for the CDR3 is TGTGCCAGCAGTCAAGACAGGGGAAGTAACTATGGCTACACCTTC. Its protein is CASSQDRGSNYGYTF.